This TCR beta chain was sequenced in a study of blood T cell repertoires in COVID-19. About the research overall: The origin of the acute and convalescent COVID-19 samples was the United States, Italy and Spain. From T cells, B-cell-depleted T cells, or PBMCs came the material, which was cDNA or gDNA.

Authors' processing steps: Amplification with reference gene primers provided the estimates of nucleated cell counts. The protocol was immunoSEQ multiplex PCR, while the TCRdb copy is restricted to in-frame clones and leaves out a portion. V, J and clone size are taken as reported in that table, and D and trimming were inferred from the DNA itself. The data show roughly 280,000 clones, with 70% to 90% seen just once and 3.6% held by the top ten. The CDR3 consists of 14 residues. Germline CDR1 and CDR2: SGHNT and YYREEE (reference sequence). V was clipped by 3 bases and J by 5 bases; unmatched bases: 4.

V usage is TRBV5-4 and J usage is TRBJ2-2; TRBD1 agrees at 7 bases. The clonotype comes from a young man with active or convalescent COVID-19. The sample comprised peripheral blood. CDR3: CASSSGQRTGELFF. CDR3 in DNA: TGTGCCAGCAGCTCGGGACAGCGTACCGGGGAGCTGTTTTTT.